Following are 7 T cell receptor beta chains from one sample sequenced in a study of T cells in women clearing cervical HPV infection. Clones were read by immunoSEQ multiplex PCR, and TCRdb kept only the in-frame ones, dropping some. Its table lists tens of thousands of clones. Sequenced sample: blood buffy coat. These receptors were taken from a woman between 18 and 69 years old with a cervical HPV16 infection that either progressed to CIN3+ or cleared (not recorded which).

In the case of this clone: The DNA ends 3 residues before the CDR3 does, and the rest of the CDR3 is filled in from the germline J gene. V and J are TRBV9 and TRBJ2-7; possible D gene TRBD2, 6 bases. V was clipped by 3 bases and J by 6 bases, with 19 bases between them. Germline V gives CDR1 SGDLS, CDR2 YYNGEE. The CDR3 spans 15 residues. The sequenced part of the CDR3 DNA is TGTGCCAGCAGCGCTCGGACTAATAAATTGAGCGAG. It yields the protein CASSARTNKLSE. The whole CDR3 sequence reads CASSARTNKLSEQYF. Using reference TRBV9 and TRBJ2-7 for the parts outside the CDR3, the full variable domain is DSGVTQTPKHLITATGQRVTLRCSPRSGDLSVYWYQQSLDQGLQFLIQYYNGEERAKGNILERFSAQQFPDLHSELNLSSLELGDSALYFCASSARTNKLSEQYFGPGTRLTVT.

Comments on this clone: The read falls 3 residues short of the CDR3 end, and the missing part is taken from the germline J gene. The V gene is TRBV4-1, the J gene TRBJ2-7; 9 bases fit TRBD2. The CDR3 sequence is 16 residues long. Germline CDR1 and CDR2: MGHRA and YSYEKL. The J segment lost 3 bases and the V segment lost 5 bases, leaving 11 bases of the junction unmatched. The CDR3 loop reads CASSFNRGSGSYEQYF. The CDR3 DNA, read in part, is TGCGCCAGCAGCTTCAATCGAGGTAGCGGGAGCTACGAG.

CDR3 residues: CSGFKANTEAFF. The CDR3 DNA, read in part, is TGCAGCGGGTTCAAGGCGAACACTGAA. V is TRBV29-1 and J is TRBJ1-1; no definite D call. The missing CDR3 end, 3 residues past where the read stops, is filled in from the germline J gene. The germline CDR1 and CDR2 sequences are SQVTM and ANQGSEA. The CDR3 has 12 residues. V was cut by 7 bases and J by 1 base, with 10 bases left in between.

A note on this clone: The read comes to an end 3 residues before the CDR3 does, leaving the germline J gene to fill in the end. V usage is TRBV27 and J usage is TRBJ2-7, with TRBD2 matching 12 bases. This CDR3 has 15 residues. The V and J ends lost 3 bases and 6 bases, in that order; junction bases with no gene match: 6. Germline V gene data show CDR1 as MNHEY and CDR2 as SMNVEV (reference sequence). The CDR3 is CASSFLAGGIGEQYF. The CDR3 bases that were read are TGTGCCAGCAGTTTTCTAGCGGGAGGGATAGGCGAG.

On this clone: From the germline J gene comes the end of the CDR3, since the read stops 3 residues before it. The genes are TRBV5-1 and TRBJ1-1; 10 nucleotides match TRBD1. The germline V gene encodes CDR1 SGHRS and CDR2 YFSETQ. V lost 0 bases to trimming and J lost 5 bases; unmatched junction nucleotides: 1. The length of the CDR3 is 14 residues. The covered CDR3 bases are TGCGCCAGCAGCTTGGGACAGGGGGCAACTGAA. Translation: CASSLGQGATE. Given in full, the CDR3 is CASSLGQGATEAFF.

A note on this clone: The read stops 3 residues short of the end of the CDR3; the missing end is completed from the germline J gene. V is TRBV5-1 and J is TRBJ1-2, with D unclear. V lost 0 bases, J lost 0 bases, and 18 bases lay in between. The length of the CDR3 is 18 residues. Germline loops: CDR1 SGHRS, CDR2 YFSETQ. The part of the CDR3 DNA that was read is TGCGCCAGCAGCTTGGCATATGATGTAGCAGCAGCTAACTATGGC. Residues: CASSLAYDVAAANYG. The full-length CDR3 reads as CASSLAYDVAAANYGYTF.

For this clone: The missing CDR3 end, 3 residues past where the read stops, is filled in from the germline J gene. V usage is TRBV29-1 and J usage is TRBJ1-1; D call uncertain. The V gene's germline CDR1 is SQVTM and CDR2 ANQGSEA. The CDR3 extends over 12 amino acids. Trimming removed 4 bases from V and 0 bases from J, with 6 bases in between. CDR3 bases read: TGCAGCGTTGTGGACTTGAACACTGAA. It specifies CSVVDLNTE. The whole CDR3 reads CSVVDLNTEAFF.